These 19 T cell receptor beta chains share one sample of origin, sequenced in a study of blood T cell repertoires in COVID-19. Using immunoSEQ multiplex PCR, the repertoire was profiled, and TCRdb retains in-frame clones only, with some absent. There are about 140,000 clones in the sample; around 90% occur only once, and under 2% lies in the top ten. Specimen: peripheral blood. All receptors derive from a human donor in a cohort sampled during active COVID-19.

In DNA form, the CDR3 reads TGTGCCAGCAGCCACACAGGGGGCCCGAACACTGAAGCTTTCTTT. Protein: CASSHTGGPNTEAFF. The gene calls are TRBV3-1 (or the pseudogene TRBV3-2) and TRBJ1-1; 9 bases fit TRBD1. The J segment lost 1 base and the V segment lost 3 bases, leaving 3 bases of the junction unmatched. The CDR3 is made up of 15 amino acids. Germline V gene data show CDR1 as LGHDT and CDR2 as YNNKEL (reference sequence).

The gene calls are TRBV13 and TRBJ2-4, with D perhaps matching TRBD2 (5 bases). Germline V gene data show CDR1 as PRHDT and CDR2 as FYEKMQ (reference sequence). The CDR3 consists of 16 residues. Trimming stripped 3 bases from V and 3 bases from J, with 15 bases between. CDR3 nucleotides: TGTGCCAGCAGCTTTCAGGCTTGGCGGGTCAAAAACATTCAGTACTTC. It translates to CASSFQAWRVKNIQYF.

The J gene is TRBJ1-2, the V gene TRBV6-1; no clear D. Germline loops: CDR1 MNHNS, CDR2 SASEGT. The CDR3 covers 14 residues. The V gene lost 0 bases and the J gene lost 8 bases, with 13 bases spanning the gap. In DNA, the CDR3 is TGTGCCAGCAGTGAAGCCGGGGTCTTGGGGGGCTACACCTTC. Encoded protein: CASSEAGVLGGYTF.

This chain connects TRBV7-8 to TRBJ1-2, with TRBD1 matching over 7 bases. Unmatched junction bases numbered 3, after V lost 5 bases and J lost 3 bases. The CDR3 spans 13 residues. CDR1 SGHVS and CDR2 FQNEAQ come from the germline V gene. In DNA, the CDR3 is TGTGCCAGCAGCGTAGACAGGGACTATGGCTACACCTTC. Its translation is CASSVDRDYGYTF.

This chain joins TRBV2 and TRBJ2-1; tentatively, D is TRBD2 (5 bases). From germline, CDR1 is SNHLY and CDR2 FYNNEI. V was pared by 1 base and J by 0 bases, with 10 bases between. This CDR3 comprises 16 residues. The CDR3 region is CASSEEIGSSYNEQFF. The CDR3 region has the DNA TGTGCCAGCAGTGAAGAGATTGGGAGCTCCTACAATGAGCAGTTCTTC.

J is TRBJ2-7 and V is TRBV6-5, with 10 bases aligning to TRBD2. The V and J ends lost 5 bases and 3 bases, in that order; junction bases with no gene match: 4. Germline CDR1 is MNHEY and CDR2 is SVGAGI. The CDR3 length is 14 residues. Here the CDR3 DNA reads TGTGCCAGCAGTCTCAGGACTAGCGGCTACGAGCAGTACTTC. It yields the protein CASSLRTSGYEQYF.

This clone appeared a single time. This chain links TRBV5-4 with TRBJ2-7; D gene uncertain. Trimming left V 2 bases short and J 2 bases short, with 8 bases between. This CDR3 contains 13 residues. CDR1 is SGHNT, CDR2 YYREEE, per germline (reference sequence). The CDR3 is CASSFFLAYEQYF. The CDR3 coding sequence is TGTGCCAGCAGCTTTTTCCTTGCCTACGAGCAGTACTTC.

This clone was recorded once. The chain has TRBV2 and TRBJ2-5; D gene unclear. Germline values: CDR1 SNHLY, CDR2 FYNNEI. The CDR3 length is 13 residues. The V gene lost 2 bases and the J gene lost 5 bases, with 9 bases spanning the gap. The CDR3 DNA reads TGTGCCAGCAGTGAACGGGTCGTGGAGACCCAGTACTTC. Its translation: CASSERVVETQYF.

This clone was found a few times. This chain joins TRBV7-9 and TRBJ1-6, with D tentatively TRBD1 (5 bases). Germline assignment: CDR1 SEHNR and CDR2 FQNEAQ (reference sequence). This CDR3 region has 15 residues. The V end lost 5 bases, the J end lost 8 bases, and 16 bases lay between the germline ends. The CDR3 loop reads CASSDPGLGDSPLHF. The CDR3 coding sequence is TGTGCCAGCAGCGATCCGGGACTGGGGGATTCACCCCTCCACTTT.

The chain uses TRBV30 and TRBJ2-1; no clear D. Per the germline V gene, CDR1 is GTSNPN and CDR2 is SVGIG (reference sequence). The V end was cut by 0 bases, the J end by 2 bases, with 8 bases between. The length of the CDR3 is 14 residues. DNA of the CDR3: TGTGCCTGGAGTGTACTACAACCCTACAATGAGCAGTTCTTC. It codes for CAWSVLQPYNEQFF.

This clone appeared once. The chain links TRBV9 to TRBJ1-3; 8 bases agree with TRBD1. The V and J ends lost 2 bases and 1 base, in that order; junction bases with no gene match: 2. Germline V CDR1 and CDR2: SGDLS, YYNGEE. The CDR3 sequence is 15 residues long. The CDR3 spells CASSVQGASGNTIYF. The CDR3 coding sequence is TGTGCCAGCAGCGTGCAGGGGGCATCTGGAAACACCATATATTTT.

This clone was counted a few times. V gene TRBV24-1 combines with J gene TRBJ1-1; TRBD1 might be the D (5 bases). CDR1 is KGHDR and CDR2 is SFDVKD in the germline V gene. The CDR3 length is 14 residues. Trimming removed 12 bases at V and 6 bases at J, with 22 bases between. This CDR3 is CAPREGPGRAEAFF. The CDR3 nucleotides read TGTGCCCCCCGTGAGGGGCCTGGAAGGGCTGAAGCTTTCTTT.

The V call is TRBV7-7, the J call TRBJ2-7; D uncertain. The germline CDR1 and CDR2 sequences are SSHAT and FNYEAQ (reference sequence). Trimming cost V 1 base and J 1 base, with 8 bases left between them. The CDR3 loop spans 14 amino acids. CDR3 residues: CASSLGDGSYEQYF. For the CDR3, the DNA is TGTGCCAGCAGCTTAGGAGACGGGTCCTACGAGCAGTACTTC.

V is TRBV29-1 and J is TRBJ2-5; D is uncertain. Trimming pared 5 bases from V and 4 bases from J, leaving 14 bases between. The length of the CDR3 is 13 residues. CDR1 is SQVTM and CDR2 is ANQGSEA in the germline V gene. The CDR3 loop is CSVFLRSGETQYF. The CDR3 DNA sequence: TGCAGCGTTTTTCTGCGAAGTGGAGAGACCCAGTACTTC.

The V and J genes are TRBV18 and TRBJ1-4; the match to TRBD1 covers 10 bases. Germline trimming cut 3 bases from V and 5 bases from J; bases unmatched to any gene: 3. Germline CDR1 reads KGHSH; CDR2 reads LQKENI. The CDR3 runs 15 residues. The CDR3 region is CASSPGQGYNEKLFF. In nucleotides, the CDR3 is TGTGCCAGCTCACCGGGACAGGGGTACAATGAAAAACTGTTTTTT.

The count of this clone is one. V usage is TRBV5-5 and J usage is TRBJ2-5, with 10 bases lining up with TRBD2. V trimming: 0 bases; J trimming: 3 bases; junction bases outside the gene matches: 2. In germline, CDR1 is SGHKS, CDR2 YYEKEE (reference sequence). The length of the CDR3 is 15 residues. CDR3: CASSLGLAGEETQYF. CDR3 nucleotides: TGTGCCAGCAGCTTGGGTCTAGCGGGGGAAGAGACCCAGTACTTC.

The rearrangement links TRBV7-8 to TRBJ2-7; the D gene is possibly TRBD2 (5 bases). Germline CDR1 and CDR2: SGHVS and FQNEAQ. The CDR3 extends over 14 amino acids. V was shortened by 4 bases and J by 5 bases, with 15 bases between the two germline ends. CDR3 loop: CASSSPVGVDEQYF. Written as DNA, the CDR3 is TGTGCCAGCAGCTCACCCGTCGGGGTCGACGAGCAGTACTTC.

The chain joins TRBV6-6 to TRBJ2-7; D is perhaps TRBD1 (7 bases). Trimming removed 3 bases from V and 2 bases from J, with 11 bases in between. CDR1 MNHNY and CDR2 SVGAGI come from the germline V gene (reference sequence). This CDR3 is 14 amino acids long. The CDR3 spells CASSYQGGTYEQYF. The CDR3 nucleotides are TGTGCCAGCAGTTATCAGGGGGGCACCTACGAGCAGTACTTC.

The chain uses TRBV11-1 and TRBJ1-2; no reliable D call. CDR1 and CDR2 from the germline V gene are SGHAT and FQDESV (reference sequence). V was pared by 2 bases and J by 4 bases, with 11 bases between. This CDR3 is 14 amino acids long. CDR3 region: CASSLSPGTYGYTF. The CDR3 bases are TGTGCCAGCAGCTTAAGTCCGGGTACCTATGGCTACACCTTC.